This T cell receptor beta chain emerged from a study of ipilimumab plus nivolumab after autologous stem cell transplantation. Study at large: Myeloma cases were transplant-naive high-risk or relapsed within 3 years post first autologous transplant.

This clone has a single count. V was trimmed by 4 bases and J by 6 bases, leaving 9 bases between them. The CDR3 extends over 12 amino acids. CDR1 SQVTM and CDR2 ANQGSEA come from the germline V gene. Sequencing used immunoSEQ multiplex PCR; TCRdb keeps in-frame clones, though not all of them. The sample yields 40,000 to 45,000 clones, around 92% seen once. Ipilimumab, 1 mg/kg, started 14 to 28 days after autologous transplant. Patients received nivolumab 3 mg/kg at weeks 1, 4, 7, 10, then fortnightly to week 26. This sample comprised PBMCs, obtained in a trial of ipilimumab plus nivolumab as post-transplant consolidation. The source of this sequence is a male donor with multiple myeloma. V usage is TRBV29-1 and J usage is TRBJ2-2; D gene uncertain. The CDR3, as DNA: TGCAGCGTTGTGTTCTCCCCCGGGGAGCTGTTTTTT. Residues: CSVVFSPGELFF.